This T cell receptor (beta chain) was identified during a study of identical twins (dated by TCRdb to about 2016). Broadly, across the study: To test whether fetal clonotypes persist, the study used deep sequencing on TCR alpha and beta repertoires from monozygotic twins, unrelated adults of various ages, and cord blood. To rule out contamination, replicate twin experiments were performed at different times with different library preparation protocols. Here is what the overall study found, with its caveats: Invariant T cells such as MAIT and iNKT could partly confound zero-insertion analyses, although diverse VJ usage argued against such confounding for most clonotypes. Out-of-frame TCR alpha sequences shared between twins showed an excess of low generation-probability sequences compared with coincidental sharing between unrelated individuals. Because the same donors could not be followed over many years, conclusions were based on cross-sectional statistical analysis. A weaker excess of twin sharing was found in beta out-of-frame sequences because the signal-to-noise ratio was lowered by fewer shared sequences. Abundant cord blood beta clonotypes had fewer insertions, young adult naive repertoires showed a similar but weaker trend, and memory repertoires showed no such trend. In monozygotic twins, out-of-frame TCR alpha sharing was systematically underestimated by recombination models, although the models agreed with sharing between unrelated individuals.

A note on this clonotype: Its antigen target is currently unknown. Base qualities are missing; no much larger clone stands one base away.

The CDR3 runs 15 amino acids, cysteine and phenylalanine included. Just CDR3 DNA is preserved here, 45 bases in frame from base 1. Cut back by 5 bases and 0 bases, the V and J ends lie 13 bases apart. CDR1 and CDR2 (SGHVS, FQNEAQ) derive from the germline V gene. The method behind the library was 5' RACE. Sequencing relied on an Illumina HiSeq 2000. A universal primer binding site was added through template switching, and the final cDNA carried a unique molecular identifier so that TCR cDNA molecules could be counted accurately. Specific primers in the conserved constant-segment region were used to synthesize first-strand cDNA for the TCR alpha and beta chains. Each cDNA library was double barcoded, with a SMART-Mk sample barcode plus Illumina barcodes, to control for contamination. Two successive PCR steps introduced TruSeq adapter sequences along with Illumina sample barcodes. Sequencing of the TCR alpha and beta cDNA libraries was done on the Illumina HiSeq platform using custom primers. The authors' pipeline ran thus. Raw reads were processed with MiGEC to extract unique molecular identifiers, and MiXCR was used to determine CDR3 positions. For each individual, recombination models were inferred using an EM algorithm with the repgenHMM and IGoR tools. The analysis of shared clonotypes was done with the tcR package in R, with sharing normalized by the product of cloneset sizes. To study raw recombination free of thymic and clonal selection effects, out-of-frame nonproductive sequences were analyzed. Starting from the raw public reads, TCRdb applied fastp trimming at Q25, assembled clones with MiXCR and retained in-frame beta chains. Under each unique CDR3 protein, matching rows form one entry showing the most common genes and DNA. Clone size and V and J calls follow TCRdb, not the original study. Within this sample are fewer than 650,000 distinct CDR3 sequences, with about 7% of them counted one time only. The biggest ten clones account for 1.6% of the sample.

Every donor in the study was a healthy Caucasian. Three pairs of female monozygotic twins, all aged 18 to 29 years, made up the twin cohort. Peripheral blood mononuclear cells were the source from which RNA for the TCR libraries was isolated. This same sample was also taken into another study, of yellow fever vaccine responses in identical twins. Looking at the second paper: According to the authors, the vaccine-induced T cell response in identical twins seemed to be partly convergent and partly specific to each individual. The study precisely tracked vaccine-responding T cell clones in identical twins.

The clonotype originates from a woman aged 18-29 years in good health. The sample was PBMCs. The chain employs TRBV7-8 and TRBJ2-5; the D gene lacks a confident call. CDR3 reads: CASSIPAANQETQYF. Here is the DNA: TGTGCCAGCAGCATACCGGCGGCGAACCAAGAGACCCAGTACTTC. Reference TRBV7-8 and TRBJ2-5 proteins supply the regions before and after the CDR3; the full variable domain is: GAGVSQSPRYKVAKRGQDVALRCDPISGHVSLFWYQQALGQGPEFLTYFQNEAQLDKSGLPSDRFFAERPEGSVSTLKIQRTQQEDSAVYLCASSIPAANQETQYFGPGTRLLVL.